A selection of T cell receptor beta chains follows, all from one sample in a study of cytomegalovirus exposure and HLA in healthy donors. Repertoires were generated with immunoSEQ multiplex PCR, while TCRdb's copy carries only in-frame clones and drops some. The profile shows 130,000 to 150,000 clones, around 82% of them singletons. The material sequenced was PBMCs. The receptors originated from a female donor in good health and CMV-seronegative. CDR3s include the opening cysteine and the closing phenylalanine or tryptophan. The order of the fields is clone size, J gene, V gene, D gene, CDR3 protein, CDR3 DNA. The D gene is left open where the match is weak. Expanded clones get a size class; other rows say once, few or many, or leave the size out.

>-|TRBJ1-5|TRBV7-2|-
CASSTNNQPQHF
TGTGCCAGCAGCACAAACAATCAGCCCCAGCATTTT
>-|TRBJ2-3|TRBV4-3|-
CASSQEAGLLSTDTQYF
TGCGCCAGCAGCCAAGAAGCTGGACTTCTGAGCACAGATACGCAGTATTTT
>-|TRBJ2-7|TRBV19|TRBD1
CASSIYEGADYEQYF
TGTGCCAGTAGTATCTATGAGGGGGCTGACTACGAGCAGTACTTC
>-|TRBJ1-2|TRBV15|-
CATSSIVPGYTF
TGTGCCACCAGCAGCATTGTCCCAGGCTACACCTTC
>-|TRBJ2-5|TRBV5-1|-
CASSQAGKQETQYF
TGCGCCAGCAGCCAGGCCGGGAAACAAGAGACCCAGTACTTC
>-|TRBJ2-6|TRBV2|TRBD2
CASSEMWGGWANVLTF
TGTGCCAGCAGTGAGATGTGGGGAGGGTGGGCCAACGTCCTGACTTTC
>-|TRBJ1-1|TRBV10-3|-
CAISDHPGGIGTEAFF
TGTGCCATCAGTGACCACCCTGGGGGGATTGGCACTGAAGCTTTCTTT
>few|TRBJ2-7|TRBV5-8|TRBD2
CASSLRGAAYEQYF
TGTGCCAGCAGCCTGCGGGGGGCCGCCTACGAGCAGTACTTC
>-|TRBJ2-5|TRBV7-9|TRBD2
CASSRRTSGDGETQYF
TGTGCCAGCAGCCGCAGGACTAGCGGAGATGGGGAGACCCAGTACTTC
>-|TRBJ2-5|TRBV15|-
CATSRDRLDFGTQYF
TGTGCCACCAGCAGAGATCGACTAGATTTCGGGACCCAGTACTTC
>-|TRBJ2-1|TRBV27|-
CASSLGTEQFF
TGTGCCAGCAGTTTAGGGACAGAGCAGTTCTTC
>-|TRBJ2-1|TRBV2|TRBD2
CASSERLAGGPFF
TGTGCCAGCAGTGAGCGGCTAGCGGGAGGTCCGTTCTTC
>-|TRBJ2-5|TRBV29-1|TRBD2
CSVAPGLAGETQYF
TGCAGCGTTGCCCCGGGACTAGCGGGAGAGACCCAGTACTTC
>-|TRBJ1-1|TRBV19|-
CASSIRTKQAFF
TGTGCCAGTAGTATCAGGACAAAACAAGCTTTCTTT
>-|TRBJ1-1|TRBV14|TRBD1
CASSRFDRGAEAFF
TGTGCCAGCAGCCGCTTCGACAGGGGCGCTGAAGCTTTCTTT
>few|TRBJ2-7|TRBV30|TRBD2
CAWSVGAGGLYEQYF
TGTGCCTGGAGTGTGGGGGCGGGAGGCCTTTACGAGCAGTACTTC
>-|TRBJ2-7|TRBV11-2|-
CASSAGLLYEQYF
TGTGCCAGCAGCGCGGGACTTCTCTACGAGCAGTACTTC
>once|TRBJ2-2|TRBV5-4|-
CASSHRGTGELFF
TGTGCCAGCAGCCATCGGGGGACCGGGGAGCTGTTTTTT
>-|TRBJ1-2|TRBV28|-
CASSLLRSAPNYGYTF
TGTGCCAGCAGTTTGTTGCGGTCGGCCCCTAACTATGGCTACACCTTC
>-|TRBJ1-1|TRBV6-5|TRBD1
CASSRDRLTEAFF
TGTGCCAGCAGCCGGGACAGGCTCACTGAAGCTTTCTTT
>-|TRBJ2-5|TRBV30|-
CAWSGGLRYQETQYF
TGTGCCTGGAGTGGGGGACTCCGGTACCAAGAGACCCAGTACTTC
>once|TRBJ1-2|TRBV10-3|TRBD1
CATEGDSYGYTF
TGTGCCACCGAAGGGGACAGTTATGGCTACACCTTC
>-|TRBJ2-1|TRBV11-2|TRBD1
CASTPTGTGGYNEQFF
TGTGCCAGCACCCCGACCGGGACAGGGGGATACAATGAGCAGTTCTTC
>-|TRBJ1-1|TRBV5-1|-
CASSLAQGGSVGAFF
TGCGCCAGCAGCTTGGCACAGGGCGGATCAGTAGGAGCTTTCTTT
>-|TRBJ2-1|TRBV6-1|-
CASIKDFYNEQFF
TGTGCCAGCATCAAGGACTTTTACAATGAGCAGTTCTTC
>-|TRBJ2-1|TRBV7-9|-
CASSPEVGEQFF
TGTGCCAGCAGCCCGGAGGTGGGTGAGCAGTTCTTC
>-|TRBJ1-5|TRBV6-1|TRBD1
CASSALTGGANSNQPQHF
TGTGCCAGCAGTGCCCTGACAGGGGGCGCGAATAGCAATCAGCCCCAGCATTTT
>-|TRBJ1-2|TRBV7-6|-
CASSLDPASGDYGYTF
TGTGCCAGCAGCCTTGACCCTGCCTCTGGAGACTATGGCTACACCTTC
>-|TRBJ2-7|TRBV28|TRBD2
CASSSSSGSFYEQYF
TGTGCCAGCAGTTCCTCTAGCGGGAGTTTTTACGAGCAGTACTTC
>-|TRBJ2-1|TRBV7-3|TRBD2
CASSPTSGHYNEQFF
TGTGCCAGCAGTCCTACTAGCGGACATTACAATGAGCAGTTCTTC
>-|TRBJ2-3|TRBV6-1|-
CASSATGPTRGTQYF
TGTGCCAGCAGTGCTACAGGGCCAACCCGGGGTACGCAGTATTTT
>few|TRBJ2-1|TRBV9|-
CASSVSGGLPNNEQFF
TGTGCCAGCAGTGTGTCCGGAGGGTTACCAAACAATGAGCAGTTCTTC
>-|TRBJ1-6|TRBV27|-
CASSPQISYNSPLHF
TGTGCCAGCAGTCCCCAGATTTCCTATAATTCACCCCTCCACTTT
>medium-sized|TRBJ2-3|TRBV6-1|-
CASTDQGTNTDTQYF
TGTGCCAGCACTGACCAGGGGACCAACACAGATACGCAGTATTTT
>-|TRBJ2-7|TRBV5-4|TRBD2
CASSLGGLAGSYEQYF
TGTGCCAGCAGCTTGGGGGGACTAGCGGGGTCCTACGAGCAGTACTTC
>-|TRBJ2-1|TRBV13|-
CASSLTQGSRRSYNEQFF
TGTGCCAGCAGCTTAACTCAGGGGTCCCGCAGGTCCTACAATGAGCAGTTCTTC
>-|TRBJ1-2|TRBV19|-
CASTPPGRGAYSDYTF
TGTGCCAGTACACCCCCCGGGCGGGGCGCATACAGTGACTACACCTTC
>-|TRBJ2-7|TRBV2|-
CASRAYEQYF
TGTGCCAGCCGAGCCTACGAGCAGTACTTC
>-|TRBJ1-4|TRBV28|-
CASTGRGHNEKLFF
TGTGCCAGTACCGGACGGGGTCATAATGAAAAACTGTTTTTT
>-|TRBJ2-1|TRBV5-6|-
CASSVRLIADTYNEQFF
TGTGCCAGCAGCGTGAGGTTGATAGCGGATACCTACAATGAGCAGTTCTTC
>-|TRBJ2-7|TRBV2|TRBD2
CASASGNYPYEQYF
TGTGCCAGCGCTAGCGGGAACTACCCCTACGAGCAGTACTTC
>-|TRBJ2-2|TRBV30|-
CAWKRGGPTGELFF
TGTGCCTGGAAGCGTGGAGGACCCACCGGGGAGCTGTTTTTT
>few|TRBJ1-5|TRBV12-5|-
CASGLVHRNQPQHF
TGTGCTAGTGGTTTGGTACACAGAAATCAGCCCCAGCATTTT
>-|TRBJ2-7|TRBV5-4|-
CASSFQTSGLVEQYF
TGTGCCAGCAGCTTCCAGACTAGTGGATTAGTCGAGCAGTACTTC
>-|TRBJ1-6|TRBV6-5|-
CASSYAQGRPLHF
TGTGCCAGCAGTTACGCACAGGGTCGACCCCTCCACTTT
>-|TRBJ1-2|TRBV19|-
CASRAGTPRVNYGYTF
TGTGCCAGTAGAGCCGGGACACCCAGGGTAAACTATGGCTACACCTTC
>-|TRBJ2-5|TRBV5-4|TRBD2
CASSLDPGREQYF
TGTGCCAGCAGCTTGGACCCAGGGAGGGAGCAGTACTTC
>-|TRBJ2-2|TRBV12-5|TRBD2
CASVWASGTNTGELFF
TGTGCTAGTGTCTGGGCTAGCGGGACGAACACCGGGGAGCTGTTTTTT
>few|TRBJ1-1|TRBV2|-
CASSGRGAFF
TGTGCCAGCAGCGGCAGAGGAGCTTTCTTT
>once|TRBJ1-1|TRBV20-1|-
CSARRGVEAFF
TGCAGTGCTAGACGGGGGGTTGAAGCTTTCTTT